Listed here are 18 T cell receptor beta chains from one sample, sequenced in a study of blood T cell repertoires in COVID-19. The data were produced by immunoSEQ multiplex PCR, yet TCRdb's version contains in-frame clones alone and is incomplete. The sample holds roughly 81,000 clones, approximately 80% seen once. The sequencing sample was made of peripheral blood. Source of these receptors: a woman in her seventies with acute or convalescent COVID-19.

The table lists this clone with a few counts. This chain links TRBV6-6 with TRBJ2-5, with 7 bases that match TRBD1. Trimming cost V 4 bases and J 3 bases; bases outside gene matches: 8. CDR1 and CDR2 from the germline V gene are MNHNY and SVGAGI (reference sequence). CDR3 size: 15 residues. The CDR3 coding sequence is TGTGCCAGCAGTTCACCGGGACAGACAAAAGAGACCCAGTACTTC. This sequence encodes CASSSPGQTKETQYF.

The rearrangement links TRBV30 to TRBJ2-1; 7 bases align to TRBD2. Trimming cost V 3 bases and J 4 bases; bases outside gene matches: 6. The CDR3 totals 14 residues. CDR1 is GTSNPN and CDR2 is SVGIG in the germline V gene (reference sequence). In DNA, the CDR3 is TGTGCCTGGAGAGTTTCGGGGGGATACAATGAGCAGTTCTTC. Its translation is CAWRVSGGYNEQFF.

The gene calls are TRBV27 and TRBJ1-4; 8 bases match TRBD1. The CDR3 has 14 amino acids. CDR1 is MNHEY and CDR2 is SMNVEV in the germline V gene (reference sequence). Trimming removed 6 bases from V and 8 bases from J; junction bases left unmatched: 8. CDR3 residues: CASRRTGTGEKLFF. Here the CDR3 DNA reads TGTGCCAGCAGGAGGACAGGGACGGGCGAAAAACTGTTTTTT.

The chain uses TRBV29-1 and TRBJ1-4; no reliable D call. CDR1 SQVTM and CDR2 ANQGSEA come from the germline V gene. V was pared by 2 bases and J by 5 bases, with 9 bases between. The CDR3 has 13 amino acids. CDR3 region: CSVELPGNEKLFF. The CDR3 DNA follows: TGCAGCGTTGAATTGCCAGGCAATGAAAAACTGTTTTTT. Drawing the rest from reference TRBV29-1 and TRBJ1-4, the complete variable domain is SAVISQKPSRDICQRGTSLTIQCQVDSQVTMMFWYRQQPGQSLTLIATANQGSEATYESGFVIDKFPISRPNLTFSTLTVSNMSPEDSSIYLCSVELPGNEKLFFGSGTQLSVL.

The CDR3 nucleotides are TGTGCCATCTACGCGGACAGAGACGGCTACACCTTC. Encoded protein: CAIYADRDGYTF. This chain links TRBV10-3 with TRBJ1-2, with a tentative D call TRBD1 (6 bases). This CDR3 region has 12 residues. CDR1 ENHRY and CDR2 SYGVKD come from the germline V gene. V was pared by 8 bases and J by 8 bases, with 15 bases between.

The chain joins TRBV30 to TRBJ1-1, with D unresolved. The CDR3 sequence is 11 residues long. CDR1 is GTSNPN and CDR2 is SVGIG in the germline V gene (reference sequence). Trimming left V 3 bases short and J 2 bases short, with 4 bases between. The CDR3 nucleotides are TGTGCCTGGAGCCTCAACACTGAAGCTTTCTTT. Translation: CAWSLNTEAFF.

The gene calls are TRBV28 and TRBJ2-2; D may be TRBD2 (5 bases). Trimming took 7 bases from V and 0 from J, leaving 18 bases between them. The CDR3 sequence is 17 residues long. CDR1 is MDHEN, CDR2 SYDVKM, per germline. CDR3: CASNPRGAESNTGELFF. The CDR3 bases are TGTGCCAGCAACCCACGGGGTGCAGAGTCGAACACCGGGGAGCTGTTTTTT.

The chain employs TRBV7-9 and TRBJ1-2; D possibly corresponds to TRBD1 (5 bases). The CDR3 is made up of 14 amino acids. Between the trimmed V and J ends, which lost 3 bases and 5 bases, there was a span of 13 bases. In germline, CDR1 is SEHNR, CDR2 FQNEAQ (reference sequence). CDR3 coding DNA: TGTGCCAGCAGCTTCCCGACAGTTATTTATGGCTACACCTTC. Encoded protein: CASSFPTVIYGYTF.

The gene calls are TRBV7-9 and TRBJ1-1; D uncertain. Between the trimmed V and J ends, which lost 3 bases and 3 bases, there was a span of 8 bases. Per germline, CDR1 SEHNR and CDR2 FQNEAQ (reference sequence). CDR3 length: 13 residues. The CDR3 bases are TGTGCCAGCAGCTTCTTCGGGGACACTGAAGCTTTCTTT. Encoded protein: CASSFFGDTEAFF.

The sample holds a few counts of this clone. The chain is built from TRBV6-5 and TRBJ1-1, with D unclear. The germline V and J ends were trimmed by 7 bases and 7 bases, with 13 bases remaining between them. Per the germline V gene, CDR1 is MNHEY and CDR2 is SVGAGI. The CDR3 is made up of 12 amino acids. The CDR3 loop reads CASKYSEFEAFF. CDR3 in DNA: TGTGCCAGCAAATATTCAGAATTTGAAGCTTTCTTT.

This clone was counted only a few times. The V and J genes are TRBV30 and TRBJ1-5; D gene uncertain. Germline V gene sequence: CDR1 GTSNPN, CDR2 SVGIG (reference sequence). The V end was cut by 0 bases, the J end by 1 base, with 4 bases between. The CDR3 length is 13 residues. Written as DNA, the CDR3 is TGTGCCTGGAGTGTAGCCAGCAATCAGCCCCAGCATTTT. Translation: CAWSVASNQPQHF.

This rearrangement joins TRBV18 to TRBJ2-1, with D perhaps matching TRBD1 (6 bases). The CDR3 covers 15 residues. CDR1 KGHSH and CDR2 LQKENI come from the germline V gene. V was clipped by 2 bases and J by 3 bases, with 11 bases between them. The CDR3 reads CASSPSGGNYNEQFF. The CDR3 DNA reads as TGTGCCAGCTCACCAAGTGGGGGCAACTACAATGAGCAGTTCTTC. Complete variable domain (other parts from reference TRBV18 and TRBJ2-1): NAGVMQNPRHLVRRRGQEARLRCSPMKGHSHVYWYRQLPEEGLKFMVYLQKENIIDESGMPKERFSAEFPKEGPSILRIQQVVRGDSAAYFCASSPSGGNYNEQFFGPGTRLTVL.

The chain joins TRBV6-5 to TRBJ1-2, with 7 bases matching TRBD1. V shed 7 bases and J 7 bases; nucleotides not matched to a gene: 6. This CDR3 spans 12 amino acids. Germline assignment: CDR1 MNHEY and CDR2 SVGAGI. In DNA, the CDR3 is TGTGCCAGCACTCTAGGGGGCGGTGGCTACACCTTC. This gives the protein CASTLGGGGYTF.

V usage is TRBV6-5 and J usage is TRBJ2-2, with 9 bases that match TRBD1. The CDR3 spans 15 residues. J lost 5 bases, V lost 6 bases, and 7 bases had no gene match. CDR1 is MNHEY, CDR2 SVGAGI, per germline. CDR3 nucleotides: TGTGCCAGCAGCACTGCCGGGACAGGGACCGGGGAGCTGTTTTTT. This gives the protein CASSTAGTGTGELFF.

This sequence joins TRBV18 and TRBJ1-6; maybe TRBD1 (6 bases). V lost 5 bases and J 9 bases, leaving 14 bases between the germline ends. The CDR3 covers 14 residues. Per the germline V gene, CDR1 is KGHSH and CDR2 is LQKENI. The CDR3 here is CASSMTNRVSPLHF. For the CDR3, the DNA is TGTGCCAGCTCAATGACGAACAGGGTTTCACCCCTCCACTTT.

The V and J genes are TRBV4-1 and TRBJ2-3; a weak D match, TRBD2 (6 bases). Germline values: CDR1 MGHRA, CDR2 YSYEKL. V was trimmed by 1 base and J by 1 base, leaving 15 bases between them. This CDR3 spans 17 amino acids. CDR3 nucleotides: TGCGCCAGCAGCCAAGTCCCCGGGAGTACTGGCACAGATACGCAGTATTTT. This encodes CASSQVPGSTGTDTQYF.

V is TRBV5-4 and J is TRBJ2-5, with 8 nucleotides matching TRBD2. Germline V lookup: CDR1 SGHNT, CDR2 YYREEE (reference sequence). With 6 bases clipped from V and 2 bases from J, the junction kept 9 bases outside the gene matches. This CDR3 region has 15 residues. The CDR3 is CASTPQRGIQETQYF. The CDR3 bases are TGTGCCAGCACGCCCCAGCGGGGGATACAAGAGACCCAGTACTTC.

This chain's CDR3 is CASSLTGDQPQHF. In DNA, the CDR3 is TGCGCCAGCAGCTTAACAGGGGACCAGCCCCAGCATTTT. The chain links TRBV5-1 to TRBJ1-5, with TRBD1 matching 7 bases. Trimming cost V 2 bases and J 7 bases; bases outside gene matches: 3. CDR3 length: 13 residues. The V gene's germline CDR1 is SGHRS and CDR2 YFSETQ.